The next 14 T cell receptor beta chains were all read from a single sample in a study of OX40 agonist ivuxolimab in advanced cancers. The library was produced with the immunoSEQ multiplex PCR assay. Not all clones reach the TCRdb copy of this immuneACCESS table, which keeps in-frame sequences only. Checked studies attribute under half of the gap to unresolved V genes and leave the rest unexplained. Across this sample there are tens of thousands of clones, with around 87% seen only once. The ten largest clones capture 0.45% to 0.7% of the sample. The material was CD4+ or CD8+ T cells sorted from blood, obtained in a trial of the OX40 agonist ivuxolimab. Receptors originate from an adult with an advanced solid tumor such as melanoma, head and neck, liver or kidney cancer.

The rearrangement joins TRBV7-6 to TRBJ1-5; D is perhaps TRBD1 (5 bases). The CDR3 loop spans 14 amino acids. The ends were cut back, 1 base at V and 5 bases at J, with 9 bases in the middle. The germline V gene encodes CDR1 SGHVS and CDR2 FNYEAQ. CDR3 nucleotide sequence: TGTGCCAGCAGCTTAGTCCAGGGAGATCAGCCCCAGCATTTT. Protein product: CASSLVQGDQPQHF. The full variable domain, completed using reference TRBV7-6 and TRBJ1-5, is GAGVSQSPRYKVTKRGQDVALRCDPISGHVSLYWYRQALGQGPEFLTYFNYEAQQDKSGLPNDRFSAERPEGSISTLTIQRTEQRDSAMYRCASSLVQGDQPQHFGDGTRLSIL.

The J gene is TRBJ2-7, the V gene TRBV7-3, with unresolved D. With 2 bases removed from V and 0 bases from J, the gap between germline ends came to 8 bases. The CDR3 runs to 14 residues. Per the germline V gene, CDR1 is SGHTA and CDR2 is FQGTGA. In DNA, the CDR3 is TGTGCCAGCAGCTTAGGCGGACCCTCCTACGAGCAGTACTTC. Its translation is CASSLGGPSYEQYF.

Comment on this clone: One end of the junction fails to match germline, which may point to a read error. The CDR3 reads CASSEEAVIGKNVQYF. CDR3 nucleotides: TGTGCCAGCAGTGAAGAGGCCGTGATAGGCAAAAACGTTCAGTACTTC. The V gene is TRBV2, the J gene TRBJ2-4; D gene ambiguous. Germline V gene lookup returns CDR1 SNHLY and CDR2 FYNNEI. This CDR3 comprises 16 residues. Based on the CDR3 plus reference TRBV2 and TRBJ2-4, the full variable domain is EPEVTQTPSHQVTQMGQEVILRCVPISNHLYFYWYRQILGQKVEFLVSFYNNEISEKSEIFDDQFSVERPDGSNFTLKIRSTKLEDSAMYFCASSEEAVIGKNVQYFGAGTRLSVL.

This chain connects TRBV7-2 to TRBJ2-5; 9 nucleotides agree with TRBD2. V lost 5 bases and J lost 5; bases outside the gene matches: 9. Germline loops: CDR1 SGHTA, CDR2 FQGNSA. The CDR3 sequence is 15 residues long. This CDR3 is CASSLQREAGETQYF. The CDR3 DNA reads TGTGCCAGCAGCCTCCAGCGGGAGGCGGGTGAGACCCAGTACTTC.

J is TRBJ1-5 and V is TRBV10-2, with 8 bases that match TRBD1. V lost 3 bases to trimming and J lost 7 bases; unmatched junction nucleotides: 8. Germline V lookup: CDR1 WSHSY, CDR2 SAAADI. CDR3 length: 15 residues. The CDR3 sequence: CASSDIPDRAQPQHF. The CDR3 coding sequence is TGCGCCAGCAGTGATATCCCGGACAGGGCACAGCCCCAGCATTTT.

The rearrangement joins TRBV30 to TRBJ2-2; 7 positions agree with TRBD1. This CDR3 spans 13 amino acids. After removal of 5 bases from V and 0 bases from J, the junction contained 0 bases not matched to a gene. Germline CDR1 reads GTSNPN; CDR2 reads SVGIG (reference sequence). CDR3 nucleotide sequence: TGTGCCTGGGGGACAGCGAACACCGGGGAGCTGTTTTTT. Translating gives CAWGTANTGELFF.

The chain has TRBV30 and TRBJ2-1; D not certain. V shed 5 bases and J shed 0 bases, with 11 bases lying between them. This CDR3 is built from 14 residues. Germline CDR1 GTSNPN, CDR2 SVGIG (reference sequence). The CDR3 DNA is TGTGCCTGGGGAAAATTGAGCTCCTACAATGAGCAGTTCTTC. It is translated as CAWGKLSSYNEQFF.

The V gene is TRBV19, the J gene TRBJ1-5, with TRBD1 matching over 12 bases. Germline CDR1 LNHDA, CDR2 SQIVND (reference sequence). Trimming at V came to 7 bases and at J to 1 base, leaving 2 bases not matched to a gene. CDR3 length: 15 amino acids. The CDR3 is CASKGQGASNQPQHF. Written as DNA, the CDR3 is TGTGCCAGTAAGGGACAGGGGGCAAGCAATCAGCCCCAGCATTTT.

This clone was found once. V gene TRBV19 combines with J gene TRBJ1-1; the D is unclear. The germline V gene has CDR1 LNHDA and CDR2 SQIVND (reference sequence). This CDR3 is built from 11 residues. Trimming took 0 bases from V and 5 from J, leaving 1 base between them. The CDR3 here is CASSIDTEAFF. CDR3 nucleotides: TGTGCCAGTAGTATAGATACTGAAGCTTTCTTT.

The chain couples TRBV9 to TRBJ2-1, with D maybe TRBD2 (6 bases). The CDR3 length is 18 residues. V was clipped by 0 bases and J by 5 bases, with 21 bases between them. Germline-derived CDR1 and CDR2 are SGDLS and YYNGEE. The CDR3: CASSVGRRGGVSNNEQFF. In DNA, the CDR3 is TGTGCCAGCAGCGTAGGTCGGAGAGGCGGGGTTTCGAACAATGAGCAGTTCTTC.

The chain employs TRBV6-1 and TRBJ2-3; TRBD2 aligns across 12 bases. The germline V gene encodes CDR1 MNHNS and CDR2 SASEGT. With V trimmed by 8 bases and J by 2 bases, 5 bases remained unmatched. The CDR3 sequence is 15 residues long. The CDR3 DNA reads as TGTGCCAGCGCTCGACTAGCGGGGGACACAGATACGCAGTATTTT. Translated: CASARLAGDTDTQYF.

Here the CDR3 reads CASSSGTSSYEQYF. The CDR3 DNA reads TGTGCCAGCAGCTCAGGGACCTCCTCCTACGAGCAGTACTTC. This chain joins TRBV7-9 and TRBJ2-7, with D perhaps TRBD1 or TRBD2 (5 bases each). The CDR3 is 14 amino acids. The germline V gene has CDR1 SEHNR and CDR2 FQNEAQ (reference sequence). V lost 4 bases to trimming and J lost 0 bases, with 10 bases between them.

J is TRBJ2-5 and V is TRBV19; 11 positions agree with TRBD1. CDR1 is LNHDA and CDR2 is SQIVND in the germline V gene (reference sequence). This CDR3 spans 15 amino acids. J gave up 4 bases and V 3 bases, and 4 bases lay outside the gene matches. The CDR3 bases are TGTGCCAGTAGTATCCCCGGGACAGGGGGAGAGACCCAGTACTTC. It yields the protein CASSIPGTGGETQYF.

This clone came up once. The V call is TRBV18, the J call TRBJ1-1, with D uncertain. Germline V gene data show CDR1 as KGHSH and CDR2 as LQKENI. The V end was cut by 4 bases, the J end by 2 bases, with 5 bases between. This CDR3 comprises 12 residues. CDR3 residues: CASSRFNTEAFF. The CDR3 DNA is TGTGCCAGCTCACGCTTCAACACTGAAGCTTTCTTT.